The 10 T cell receptor beta chains listed next were all sequenced from one sample in a study of blood T cell repertoires in COVID-19. Generated by immunoSEQ multiplex PCR, the TCRdb table keeps only in-frame clones and is missing some. The repertoire holds 130,000 to 150,000 clones, with around four fifths as singletons. The sample comprised PBMCs or T cells enriched from blood (not recorded which). Receptors originate from a woman aged 40 to 50 who had recovered from COVID-19.

This clone has a single count. V usage is TRBV7-8 and J usage is TRBJ2-1; 10 nucleotides match TRBD2. Germline CDR1 reads SGHVS; CDR2 reads FQNEAQ. The V segment lost 3 bases and the J segment 0 bases; nucleotides outside the gene matches: 5. CDR3 length: 17 residues. DNA for the CDR3: TGTGCCAGCAGCTTGGGACTAGCGAACCACTCCTACAATGAGCAGTTCTTC. Residues: CASSLGLANHSYNEQFF.

The chain employs TRBV28 and TRBJ2-7; TRBD1 matches at 10 bases. This CDR3 region has 15 residues. V lost 5 bases to trimming and J lost 5 bases; unmatched junction nucleotides: 9. CDR1 MDHEN and CDR2 SYDVKM come from the germline V gene. The CDR3 reads CASSETGTGAHEQYF. The DNA for the CDR3 is TGTGCCAGCAGTGAGACTGGGACAGGGGCCCACGAGCAGTACTTC.

This clone was detected many times. The chain carries TRBV6-1 and TRBJ1-5; no reliable D call. V was cut by 1 base and J by 9 bases, with 10 bases left in between. The CDR3 runs 13 residues. The germline CDR1 and CDR2 sequences are MNHNS and SASEGT. CDR3: CASSEVGRGPQHF. CDR3 DNA sequence: TGTGCCAGCAGTGAAGTCGGGAGAGGGCCCCAGCATTTT.

A few counts support this clone. The chain is built from TRBV5-1 and TRBJ2-1; possibly TRBD1 for D (6 bases). This CDR3 is built from 14 residues. Trimming left V 4 bases short and J 6 bases short, with 14 bases between. Germline V gives CDR1 SGHRS, CDR2 YFSETQ. CDR3 sequence (DNA): TGCGCCAGCAGCATACAGGGCCCAGGCAATGAGCAGTTCTTC. It yields the protein CASSIQGPGNEQFF.

The chain uses TRBV5-6 and TRBJ2-7, with TRBD1 identical over 7 bases. J lost 6 bases, V lost 0 bases, and 9 bases had no gene match. Germline CDR1 is SGHDT and CDR2 is YYEEEE. The CDR3 sequence is 15 residues long. This chain's CDR3 is CASSLDRGPGTEQYF. The CDR3 region has the DNA TGTGCCAGCAGCTTGGACAGGGGTCCGGGAACCGAGCAGTACTTC.

This rearrangement joins TRBV9 to TRBJ1-4, with 7 bases identical to TRBD1. Germline CDR1 and CDR2: SGDLS and YYNGEE. The CDR3 length is 14 residues. V shed 3 bases, J shed 3 bases, and the junction held 2 bases outside the gene matches. The CDR3, as DNA: TGTGCCAGCAGCGCCCAGGGGGCTAATGAAAAACTGTTTTTT. Its protein product is CASSAQGANEKLFF.

The chain employs TRBV5-4 and TRBJ1-1; TRBD1 might be the D (6 bases). With 4 bases removed from V and 4 bases from J, the gap between germline ends came to 14 bases. Germline V gives CDR1 SGHNT, CDR2 YYREEE (reference sequence). This CDR3 comprises 14 residues. CDR3 protein: CASSLNRESTEAFF. The CDR3 DNA is TGTGCCAGCAGCCTAAACAGGGAAAGCACTGAAGCTTTCTTT.

V and J are TRBV19 and TRBJ1-5; weak D call: TRBD1 (6 bases). CDR3 length: 14 amino acids. Germline V gene data show CDR1 as LNHDA and CDR2 as SQIVND (reference sequence). V lost 4 bases and J 7 bases, leaving 14 bases between the germline ends. The DNA for the CDR3 is TGTGCCAGTAGTACAGAACAGGGATGGCAGCCCCAGCATTTT. Its protein product is CASSTEQGWQPQHF.

This clone appeared a few times. The chain couples TRBV5-1 to TRBJ2-7, with D possibly TRBD1 on 6 matching bases. Trimming removed 8 bases from V and 2 bases from J, with 14 bases in between. CDR1 is SGHRS, CDR2 YFSETQ, per germline. The CDR3 has 13 amino acids. The CDR3 is CASRTATTYEQYF. CDR3 nucleotide sequence: TGCGCCAGTAGGACAGCTACCACCTACGAGCAGTACTTC.

The V and J genes are TRBV30 and TRBJ2-7, with D maybe TRBD1 (6 bases). CDR3 size: 14 residues. Between the trimmed V and J ends, which lost 0 bases and 0 bases, there was a span of 9 bases. Germline V gives CDR1 GTSNPN, CDR2 SVGIG (reference sequence). The CDR3, as DNA: TGTGCCTGGAGTGTCAGGGGAAACTCCTACGAGCAGTACTTC. This translates into CAWSVRGNSYEQYF.